The 13 T cell receptor beta chains given below trace back to one sample, sequenced in a study of tumor and adjacent non-tumor tissue in lung cancer. No cell sorting was done before RNA was extracted from the tissue. More than 3 cm separated this lung sample from the edge of the tumor. TCRbeta libraries were built with three rounds of nested PCR, modified from ARM-PCR. A single record per CDR3 protein comes from TCRdb applying MiXCR to the multiplex PCR reads. The sample holds some 51,000 distinct CDR3 sequences, around 60% seen once. Sequences were obtained from distant non-tumor lung tissue. The receptors were sampled from a woman between 70 and 85 years old with non-small cell lung cancer.

Note on this clonotype: Its ends do not fully match the called genes, so a read error is possible. This sequence joins TRBV4-1 and TRBJ1-5, with D possibly TRBD1 on 5 matching bases. CDR1 is MGHRA, CDR2 YSYEKL, per germline. This CDR3 contains 16 residues. CDR3 in amino acids: CASNQIWGDSNQPQHF. In DNA form, the CDR3 reads TGCGCCAGCAACCAAATATGGGGGGATAGCAATCAGCCCCAGCATTTC.

In regard to this clonotype: Since no conserved phenylalanine or tryptophan closes the CDR3, a read error is the likely cause. The CDR3 loop is CASSLQANTRELFS. DNA for the CDR3: TGCGCCAGCAGTTTACAGGCGAACACCCGGGAGCTGTTTTCT. This chain joins TRBV6-1 and TRBJ2-2; D perhaps matches TRBD1 (5 bases). This CDR3 region has 14 residues. In germline, CDR1 is MNHNS, CDR2 SASEGT.

To note about this clonotype: An end of the junction differs from the germline gene, which may be a read error. The chain is built from TRBV6-6 and TRBJ2-1; D gene unclear. Germline CDR1 and CDR2: MNHNY and SVGAGI (reference sequence). The length of the CDR3 is 16 residues. CDR3 nucleotide sequence: TGTGCGAGCAGTTACGGCATGGAAAAGTCCTACAATGAGCAGTTCTTC. It codes for CASSYGMEKSYNEQFF.

This rearrangement joins TRBV6-5 to TRBJ2-5; weak D call: TRBD2 (6 bases). The CDR3 extends over 15 amino acids. Trimming left V 5 bases short and J 14 bases short, with 27 bases between. The V gene's germline CDR1 is MNHEY and CDR2 SVGAGI. The CDR3 DNA sequence: TGTGCCAGCAGTCTTTCTAGCGCCCCGGGGGAGACACATTACTTC. Residues: CASSLSSAPGETHYF.

The chain uses TRBV12-3 or TRBV12-4 and TRBJ2-7; 11 bases are a match to TRBD2. This CDR3 is 14 amino acids long. V lost 7 bases, J lost 4 bases, and 6 bases stayed unmatched. The CDR3 DNA is TGTGCCAGCAATCAGGGACTAGCGGCTTACGAGCAGTACTTC. Protein product: CASNQGLAAYEQYF.

Concerning this clonotype: A read error may account for a junction end that differs from germline. The V gene is TRBV5-4, the J gene TRBJ2-5, with D perhaps TRBD2 (6 bases). This CDR3 comprises 15 residues. Looked up from germline, CDR1 is SGHNT and CDR2 is YYREEE (reference sequence). CDR3 DNA sequence: TGTACCAGCAGCTTGGAGGGGATACTGCAAGAGACCCAGTACTTC. Amino acid sequence: CTSSLEGILQETQYF.

Notes on this clonotype: A read error may produce the germline difference seen at one junction end. The gene calls are TRBV2 and TRBJ2-3; 7 positions agree with TRBD1. CDR1 is SNHLY, CDR2 FYNNEI, per germline. The CDR3 sequence is 15 residues long. The CDR3 DNA is TGTGCCTGCAGCGCCGGGACAGCTAGCACTGATACGCAGTATTTT. It codes for CACSAGTASTDTQYF.

As regards this clonotype: Given a much more abundant clone one base away, this may be a read error. The chain employs TRBV4-1 and TRBJ1-1; D gene unclear. This CDR3 spans 13 amino acids. The germline gives CDR1 MGHRA, CDR2 YSYEKL. CDR3 in DNA: TGCGCCAGCAGCCAAGACAGGAACATTGAAGCTTTCTTT. Protein product: CASSQDRNIEAFF.

Comments on this clonotype: An end of the junction differs from the germline gene, which may be a read error. The chain links TRBV6-5 to TRBJ2-1; D unresolved. This CDR3 contains 12 residues. Per germline, CDR1 MNHEY and CDR2 SVGAGI. CDR3 sequence (DNA): TGTGCCAGCAGTTACGGAGACAATGAGCTGTTCTTC. Translated, it gives CASSYGDNELFF.

A word on this clonotype: Its ends do not fully match the called genes, so a read error is possible. The CDR3 coding sequence is TGCAGCGTTGTCTGGGATAGGGGCTACTTC. Its translation is CSVVWDRGYF. The chain recombines TRBV29-1 with TRBJ1-2; D possibly corresponds to TRBD1 (5 bases). The CDR3 sequence is 10 residues long. In germline, CDR1 is SQVTM, CDR2 ANQGSEA.

As to this clonotype: One junction end disagrees with the germline gene, perhaps due to a read error. The rearrangement joins TRBV7-9 to TRBJ2-1; TRBD1 or TRBD2 may be the D gene (6 bases each). CDR1 and CDR2 from the germline V gene are SEHNR and FQNEAQ (reference sequence). The CDR3 is 14 residues long. This CDR3 is CVSSSTGLSKGQLF. In DNA form, the CDR3 reads TGTGTCAGCAGCTCGACGGGACTTTCAAAAGGACAGTTATTC. The entire variable domain, with the rest obtained from reference TRBV7-9 and TRBJ2-1, is as follows: DTGVSQNPRHKITKRGQNVTFRCDPISEHNRLYWYRQTLGQGPEFLTYFQNEAQLEKSRLLSDRFSAERPKGSFSTLEIQRTEQGDSAMYLCVSSSTGLSKGQLFGPGTRLTVL.

As concerns this clonotype: Here the CDR3 omits its conserved ending phenylalanine or tryptophan, so a read error is the likely source. V usage is TRBV28 and J usage is TRBJ2-1; D is undetermined. The length of the CDR3 is 14 residues. The germline CDR1 and CDR2 sequences are MDHEN and SYDVKM. CDR3 protein: CASSLVHVKDEQFL. Here the CDR3 DNA reads TGTGCCAGTAGTTTAGTCCACGTAAAGGATGAGCAGTTCTTA.

There are a few counts of this clonotype. This may arise from a read error, as a much more abundant clone is one base away. The gene calls are TRBV6-2 or TRBV6-3 and TRBJ2-7; tentative D call: TRBD2 (5 bases). Germline CDR1 MNHEY, CDR2 SVGEGT. V lost 4 bases and J lost 2, with 12 bases in between. This CDR3 is 14 amino acids long. Written as DNA, the CDR3 is TGTGCCAGCAGTTCGTTAGCGAGGGCCTACGAGCAGTACTTC. Translation gives CASSSLARAYEQYF.